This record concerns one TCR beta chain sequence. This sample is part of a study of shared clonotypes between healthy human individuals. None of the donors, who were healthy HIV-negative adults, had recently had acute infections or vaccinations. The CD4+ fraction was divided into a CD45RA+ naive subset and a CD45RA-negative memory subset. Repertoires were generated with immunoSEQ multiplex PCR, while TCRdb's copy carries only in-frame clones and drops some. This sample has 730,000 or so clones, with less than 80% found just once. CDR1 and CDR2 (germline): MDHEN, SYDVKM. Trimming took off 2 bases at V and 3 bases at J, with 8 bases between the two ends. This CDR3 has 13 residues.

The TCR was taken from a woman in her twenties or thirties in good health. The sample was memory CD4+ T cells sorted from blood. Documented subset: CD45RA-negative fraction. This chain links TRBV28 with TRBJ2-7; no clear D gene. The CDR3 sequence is CASSLGAFYEQYF. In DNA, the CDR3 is TGTGCCAGCAGTTTAGGTGCCTTCTACGAGCAGTACTTC.